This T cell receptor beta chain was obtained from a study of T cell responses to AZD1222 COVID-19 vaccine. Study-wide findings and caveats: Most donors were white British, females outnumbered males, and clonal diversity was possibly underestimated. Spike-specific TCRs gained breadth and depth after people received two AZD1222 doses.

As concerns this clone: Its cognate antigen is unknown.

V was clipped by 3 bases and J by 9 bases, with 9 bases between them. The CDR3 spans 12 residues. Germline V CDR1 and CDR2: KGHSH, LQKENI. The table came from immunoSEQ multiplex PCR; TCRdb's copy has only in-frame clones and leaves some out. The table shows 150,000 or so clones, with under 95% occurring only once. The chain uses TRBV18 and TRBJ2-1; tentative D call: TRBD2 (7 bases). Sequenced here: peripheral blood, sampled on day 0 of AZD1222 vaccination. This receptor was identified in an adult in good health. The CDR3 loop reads CASSPRGGEQFF. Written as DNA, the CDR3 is TGTGCCAGCTCACCTAGGGGGGGTGAGCAGTTCTTC. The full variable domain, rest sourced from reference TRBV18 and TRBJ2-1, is NAGVMQNPRHLVRRRGQEARLRCSPMKGHSHVYWYRQLPEEGLKFMVYLQKENIIDESGMPKERFSAEFPKEGPSILRIQQVVRGDSAAYFCASSPRGGEQFFGPGTRLTVL.